Reported below is one TCR beta chain. This sample was taken from a study of OX40 agonist ivuxolimab in advanced cancers. Trimming removed 3 bases from V and 2 bases from J, with 7 bases in between. Germline V CDR1 and CDR2: ENHRY, SYGVKD. The CDR3 runs to 13 residues. The table came from immunoSEQ multiplex PCR; TCRdb's copy has only in-frame clones and leaves some out. The data hold around 66,000 clones, with 75% to 90% observed a single time. The sample was CD4+ or CD8+ T cells sorted from blood, taken in a trial of the OX40 agonist ivuxolimab. The V call is TRBV10-3, the J call TRBJ1-2, with D possibly TRBD1 on 6 matching bases. This sequence was found in an adult with an advanced solid tumor such as melanoma, head and neck, liver or kidney cancer. Here the CDR3 reads CAISEQGNYGYTF. Here the CDR3 DNA reads TGTGCCATCAGTGAACAGGGAAACTATGGCTACACCTTC.